This T cell receptor (beta chain) was observed in a study of Ad26.COV2.S vaccination and SARS-CoV-2 variants. Study-level information: The vaccine Ad26.COV2.S was put into the muscle once, or twice with 56 days between.

Treatment here: roughly 20 received Ad26.COV2.S at low or high dose, single or two shots; a few received placebo; per-sample allocation not given. Specimen acquisition occurred on day 63 following the initial vaccine or placebo injection. Profiled with immunoSEQ multiplex PCR; TCRdb holds only in-frame clones, not every one. The sample lists roughly 270,000 clones, more than 75% occurring once. Germline CDR1 reads SGHAT; CDR2 reads FQNNGV. V was trimmed by 6 bases and J by 8 bases, leaving 25 bases between them. The CDR3 is 16 residues long. The chain links TRBV11-2 to TRBJ1-2; D is perhaps TRBD1 (5 bases). This clonotype was sampled from a person between 18 and 60 years old who received the Ad26.COV2.S COVID-19 vaccine or a placebo. The specimen was peripheral blood, collected in a trial of Ad26.COV2.S vaccine versus placebo. CDR3 in DNA: TGTGCCAGCAGACCATACGCCAGGGACCTCGATTCGGGCTACACCTTC. Its protein is CASRPYARDLDSGYTF. Drawing the rest from reference TRBV11-2 and TRBJ1-2, the complete variable domain is EAGVAQSPRYKIIEKRQSVAFWCNPISGHATLYWYQQILGQGPKLLIQFQNNGVVDDSQLPKDRFSAERLKGVDSTLKIQPAKLEDSAVYLCASRPYARDLDSGYTFGSGTRLTVV.